This entry lists 8 T cell receptor beta chains sequenced from one sample in a study of shared clonotypes between healthy human individuals. Produced via immunoSEQ multiplex PCR; TCRdb's table is partial and in-frame only. The data contain 2.3 million or so clones, 85% to 95% of them singletons. Sequencing input: naive CD4+ T cells from PBMCs. Subset defined: CD45RA+ positively selected. Receptors originate from a man between 18 and 29 years old in good health. Some clones in this sample may be carry-over from other donors' samples.

The rearrangement joins TRBV7-2 to TRBJ2-5; D not resolved. The CDR3 covers 13 residues. Trimming shortened V by 1 base and J by 5 bases, and 8 bases separated the two germline ends. CDR1 is SGHTA, CDR2 FQGNSA, per germline. The CDR3 DNA sequence: TGTGCCAGCAGCTTAGGTGGTTGGGAGACCCAGTACTTC. Amino acid sequence: CASSLGGWETQYF. The full variable domain, rest sourced from reference TRBV7-2 and TRBJ2-5, is GAGVSQSPSNKVTEKGKDVELRCDPISGHTALYWYRQSLGQGLEFLIYFQGNSAPDKSGLPSDRFSAERTGGSVSTLTIQRTQQEDSAVYLCASSLGGWETQYFGPGTRLLVL.

The CDR3 spells CASKERPNTGELFF. CDR3 sequence (DNA): TGTGCCAGCAAGGAGAGGCCGAACACCGGGGAGCTGTTTTTT. This rearrangement joins TRBV6-6 to TRBJ2-2; no definite D call. This CDR3 spans 14 amino acids. The V end lost 7 bases, the J end lost 0 bases, and 9 bases lay between the germline ends. Germline loops: CDR1 MNHNY, CDR2 SVGAGI (reference sequence).

The CDR3 nucleotides read TGTGCCAGTAGTATATCAGTGGATACTCAGCCCCAGCATTTT. The encoded protein is CASSISVDTQPQHF. The chain recombines TRBV19 with TRBJ1-5, with unresolved D. V was pared by 2 bases and J by 6 bases, with 11 bases between. Per the germline V gene, CDR1 is LNHDA and CDR2 is SQIVND (reference sequence). The CDR3 is 14 residues long.

The rearrangement links TRBV5-1 to TRBJ2-1; TRBD2 aligns across 10 bases. Germline CDR1 and CDR2: SGHRS and YFSETQ. CDR3 length: 15 residues. Trimming took 1 base from V and 5 from J; bases not matched to a gene: 3. The CDR3 DNA is TGCGCCAGCAGCTTGCTAACTAGCGGGAACAATGAGCAGTTCTTC. Residues: CASSLLTSGNNEQFF.

This chain joins TRBV4-3 and TRBJ1-2; the match to TRBD1 covers 8 bases. Germline V gene sequence: CDR1 LGHNA, CDR2 YSLEER. The V and J ends lost 1 base and 8 bases, in that order; junction bases with no gene match: 3. The CDR3 contains 13 residues. In nucleotides, the CDR3 is TGCGCCAGCAGCCAAGGACAGGGGCTGGGCTACACCTTC. Protein product: CASSQGQGLGYTF.

V is TRBV5-5 and J is TRBJ1-4, with D unclear. The CDR3 is 14 amino acids. Trimming took off 5 bases at V and 7 bases at J, with 15 bases between the two ends. Germline values: CDR1 SGHKS, CDR2 YYEKEE (reference sequence). The CDR3 here is CASRLRDVSEKLFF. CDR3 nucleotides: TGTGCCAGCAGGTTGCGGGATGTCTCTGAAAAACTGTTTTTT. The full variable domain, with the rest looked up from reference TRBV5-5 and TRBJ1-4, is DAGVTQSPTHLIKTRGQQVTLRCSPISGHKSVSWYQQVLGQGPQFIFQYYEKEERGRGNFPDRFSARQFPNYSSELNVNALLLGDSALYLCASRLRDVSEKLFFGSGTQLSVL.

This chain connects TRBV19 to TRBJ1-4, with TRBD1 identical over 12 bases. V shed 5 bases, J shed 8 bases, and the junction held 6 bases outside the gene matches. The CDR3 extends over 15 amino acids. Germline-derived CDR1 and CDR2 are LNHDA and SQIVND (reference sequence). The CDR3 bases are TGTGCCAGTAGTCCCCCCGGGACAGGGGGCGAAAAACTGTTTTTT. Residues: CASSPPGTGGEKLFF.

This clone was observed once. The chain is built from TRBV7-7 and TRBJ1-1, with D possibly being TRBD1 (5 bases). The CDR3 covers 13 residues. The V end was cut by 4 bases, the J end by 6 bases, with 12 bases between. CDR1 and CDR2 (germline): SSHAT, FNYEAQ (reference sequence). The CDR3 loop is CASSSHLGAEAFF. In nucleotides, the CDR3 is TGTGCCAGCAGCTCCCACTTGGGGGCTGAAGCTTTCTTT.